This is a list of T cell receptor beta chains from one sample in a study of blood T cells in healthy people across ages. TCRdb re-called the 5' RACE reads through MiXCR, storing one row per CDR3 protein. Of 1.5 million to 2 million distinct CDR3 sequences listed, 28% are singletons. The sample comprised blood. These TCRs come from a woman in her 30s in good health. The CDR3 runs from the conserved cysteine through the conserved F or W. D genes are given only for firm matches. Clone size is shown for a subset of rows, as once, few, many or a class of expanded clone.

clone_size j_call d_call v_call cdr3_aa cdr3_nt
few TRBJ1-2 . TRBV10-3 CVISGEGLYGYTF TGTGTCATCAGTGGTGAGGGACTCTATGGCTACACCTTC
few TRBJ2-2 TRBD2 TRBV4-1 CASRGLAGANTGELFF TGCGCCAGCAGGGGACTAGCGGGCGCGAACACCGGGGAGCTGTTTTTT
. TRBJ1-6 . TRBV7-3 CASSLNSGDNSPRHF TGTGCCAGCAGCCTAAACTCAGGAGATAATTCACCCCGCCACTTT
. TRBJ2-5 . TRBV10-3 CAISRSGNEQYF TGTGCCATCAGTCGATCGGGTAATGAGCAGTACTTC
. TRBJ2-3 TRBD1 TRBV5-1 CASSHPSRDRGRNSTDTQYF TGCGCCAGCAGCCACCCGTCCCGGGACAGGGGGCGGAATAGCACAGATACGCAGTATTTT
few TRBJ2-3 TRBD2 TRBV20-1 CSATLAGGPTDTQYF TGCAGTGCCACATTAGCGGGAGGGCCTACGGATACGCAGTATTTT
few TRBJ2-1 . TRBV3-1 CASSVHNEQFF TGTGCCAGCAGCGTTCACAATGAGCAGTTCTTC
few TRBJ2-3 . TRBV9 CTSSAYVDTQYF TGTACCAGCAGCGCCTACGTGGATACGCAGTATTTT
many TRBJ2-1 TRBD1 TRBV12-3/TRBV12-4 CASSFRTGIINEQFF TGTGCCAGCAGTTTCAGGACAGGAATCATCAATGAGCAGTTCTTC
few TRBJ2-5 TRBD2 TRBV20-1 CSATDGGVGETQYF TGCAGTGCTACCGATGGGGGGGTTGGCGAGACCCAGTACTTC
. TRBJ2-7 . TRBV11-1 CASSPEVGPYEQDF TGTGCCAGCAGCCCGGAGGTGGGGCCCTACGAGCAGGACTTC
. TRBJ2-1 TRBD2 TRBV20-1 CSARTLLAGGSYNEQFF TGCAGTGCTAGAACCCTACTAGCGGGCGGCTCCTACAATGAGCAGTTCTTC
. TRBJ2-5 TRBD1 TRBV7-8 CASSLDRGFPQYQETQYF TGTGCCAGCAGCTTGGACAGGGGGTTCCCACAGTACCAAGAGACCCAGTACTTC
. TRBJ2-1 . TRBV9 CASSVRDSVIGYNEQFF TGTGCCAGCAGCGTAAGGGATAGCGTAATAGGCTACAATGAGCAGTTCTTC
. TRBJ2-3 TRBD2 TRBV11-2 CASSPPGLAEISTDTQYF TGTGCCAGCAGCCCGCCGGGACTAGCGGAGATTAGCACAGATACGCAGTATTTT
. TRBJ1-3 TRBD1 TRBV15 CATSPRRDRARSGNTIYF TGTGCCACCAGCCCAAGGCGGGACAGGGCTCGCTCTGGAAACACCATATATTTT
. TRBJ2-1 . TRBV9 CASSVAPQTQNNEQFF TGTGCCAGCAGCGTAGCCCCACAGACTCAAAACAATGAGCAGTTCTTC
few TRBJ1-1 . TRBV6-5 CASSRQGLHTDTEAFF TGTGCCAGCAGTCGCCAGGGGCTCCACACTGACACTGAAGCTTTCTTT
many TRBJ2-5 TRBD1 TRBV7-9 CASSPRDRVKETQYF TGTGCCAGCAGCCCCCGGGACAGGGTAAAAGAGACCCAGTACTTC
many TRBJ2-3 . TRBV9 CASSVEGGADTQYF TGTGCCAGCAGCGTAGAAGGGGGTGCAGATACGCAGTATTTT
. TRBJ2-7 . TRBV10-3 CAIGAGGLYEQYF TGTGCCATCGGTGCCGGAGGTCTATACGAGCAGTACTTC
many TRBJ2-7 . TRBV28 CASTTAAYEQYF TGTGCCAGCACCACCGCAGCCTACGAGCAGTACTTC
. TRBJ2-3 TRBD2 TRBV6-1 CASSRGGLAGGSTDTQYF TGTGCCAGCAGTCGTGGGGGACTAGCGGGAGGGAGCACAGATACGCAGTATTTT
. TRBJ2-7 . TRBV3-1 CVSSLAGSSYEQYF TGTGTCAGCAGCCTTGCGGGCTCTTCCTACGAGCAGTACTTC
few TRBJ1-1 . TRBV4-1 CASSQSGGGAYGANTEAFF TGCGCCAGCAGCCAGAGTGGTGGGGGCGCGTATGGTGCGAACACTGAAGCTTTCTTT
few TRBJ1-1 . TRBV20-1 CSPRGGTRDTEAFF TGCAGCCCACGGGGAGGGACGCGGGACACTGAAGCTTTCTTT
many TRBJ2-7 . TRBV21-1 CASSGETGGNYEQYF TGTGCCAGCAGCGGAGAGACAGGGGGGAACTACGAGCAGTACTTC
. TRBJ2-1 . TRBV14 CASSQDRSSLEQFF TGTGCCAGCAGCCAAGATCGTAGCAGTTTAGAGCAGTTCTTC
few TRBJ2-1 TRBD2 TRBV5-1 CASSLTRGGGTSGNSYNEQFF TGCGCCAGCAGCTTAACAAGGGGAGGTGGGACTAGCGGGAACTCCTACAATGAGCAGTTCTTC
many TRBJ1-2 . TRBV20-1 CSARDPGFGYTF TGCAGTGCTAGAGATCCGGGGTTTGGCTACACCTTC
few TRBJ2-7 TRBD1 TRBV11-2 CASSLGTGWTYEQYF TGTGCCAGCAGCTTAGGGACAGGCTGGACCTACGAGCAGTACTTC
few TRBJ1-2 TRBD1 TRBV25-1 CASSGIIRDRGVAGYTF TGTGCCAGCAGTGGAATCATCCGGGACAGGGGAGTAGCTGGCTACACCTTC
. TRBJ2-5 . TRBV7-9 CASGSPQETQYF TGTGCCAGCGGCAGCCCCCAAGAGACCCAGTACTTC
few TRBJ2-7 . TRBV12-3/TRBV12-4 CASSSVRATYEQYF TGTGCCAGCAGCTCCGTCAGGGCCACCTACGAGCAGTACTTC
few TRBJ2-1 . TRBV6-5 CASSPGWGREQFF TGTGCCAGCAGCCCGGGCTGGGGTCGGGAGCAGTTCTTC
many TRBJ2-4 . TRBV6-2/TRBV6-3 CASRTYIQGKNIQYF TGTGCCAGCAGGACCTACATACAGGGAAAAAACATTCAGTACTTC
. TRBJ2-1 TRBD2 TRBV18 CASSPRTSQEQFF TGTGCCAGCTCACCACGGACTAGCCAGGAGCAGTTCTTC
many TRBJ2-1 TRBD2 TRBV7-3 CASSSTGTNNEQFF TGTGCCAGCAGCTCCACCGGGACTAACAATGAGCAGTTCTTC
once TRBJ1-5 . TRBV10-1 CASRGMWLLCQPQHF TGCGCCAGCAGGGGAATGTGGTTACTATGTCAGCCCCAGCATTTT
. TRBJ2-3 TRBD2 TRBV7-8 CASSLPSGSDTQYF TGTGCCAGCAGCTTACCTAGCGGCTCGGATACGCAGTATTTT
few TRBJ1-2 . TRBV20-1 CSANLVGMGYGYTF TGCAGTGCTAACCTCGTGGGCATGGGCTATGGCTACACCTTC
. TRBJ2-7 . TRBV27 CASSLTSASQPYF TGTGCCAGCAGTTTAACGTCGGCCTCGCAGCCGTACTTC
few TRBJ2-1 . TRBV5-1 CASSLWQGGYNEQFF TGCGCCAGCAGCTTGTGGCAGGGGGGTTACAATGAGCAGTTCTTC
few TRBJ2-2 . TRBV20-1 CSARDHSGGTGELFF TGCAGTGCTAGAGATCACAGTGGTGGCACCGGGGAGCTGTTTTTT
. TRBJ2-1 . TRBV28 CASSSFHLDYNEQFF TGTGCCAGCAGCTCCTTCCATCTCGACTACAATGAGCAGTTCTTC
few TRBJ2-1 TRBD1 TRBV12-3/TRBV12-4 CASWVRTGGKNEQFF TGTGCCAGCTGGGTGAGGACAGGGGGAAAAAATGAGCAGTTCTTC
few TRBJ1-5 TRBD1 TRBV6-1 CASSAPNRGGQPQHF TGTGCCAGCAGTGCCCCAAACAGGGGAGGTCAGCCCCAGCATTTT
. TRBJ2-1 . TRBV7-2 CASSLNRLNEQFF TGTGCCAGCAGCTTAAACAGGCTCAATGAGCAGTTCTTC
. TRBJ2-1 . TRBV7-8 CASSLEVSQFF TGTGCCAGCAGCTTAGAAGTCTCGCAGTTCTTC
many TRBJ2-5 TRBD1 TRBV18 CASSPGQGETQYF TGTGCCAGCAGCCCGGGACAGGGAGAGACCCAGTACTTC
many TRBJ2-5 TRBD1 TRBV12-3/TRBV12-4 CASSWTGGGETQYF TGTGCCAGCAGTTGGACAGGCGGAGGAGAGACCCAGTACTTC
once TRBJ2-1 . TRBV6-5 CASSYNRYNGQFF TGTGCCAGCAGTTACAACAGGTACAATGGGCAGTTCTTC
. TRBJ1-5 . TRBV30 CAWRFENNQPQHF TGTGCCTGGAGGTTCGAGAACAATCAGCCCCAGCATTTT
few TRBJ2-5 TRBD1 TRBV13 CASSATGTGPGEQYF TGTGCCAGCAGCGCAACCGGGACAGGGCCTGGGGAGCAGTACTTC
many TRBJ1-5 TRBD1 TRBV27 CASSLSLYGGQDNQPQHF TGTGCCAGCAGTTTATCGTTGTATGGCGGACAGGACAATCAGCCCCAGCATTTT